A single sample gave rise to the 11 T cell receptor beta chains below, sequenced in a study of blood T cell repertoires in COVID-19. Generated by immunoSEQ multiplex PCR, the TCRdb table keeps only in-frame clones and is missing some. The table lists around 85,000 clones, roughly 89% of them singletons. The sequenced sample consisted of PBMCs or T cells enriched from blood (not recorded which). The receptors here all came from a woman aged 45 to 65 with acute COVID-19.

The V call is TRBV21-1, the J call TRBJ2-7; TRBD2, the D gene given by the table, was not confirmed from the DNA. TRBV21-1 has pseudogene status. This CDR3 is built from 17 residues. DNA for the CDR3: TGTGCCAGCAGCAAAGCGGGTACGGCAGGGAGGACCTACGAGCAGTACTTC. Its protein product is CASSKAGTAGRTYEQYF.

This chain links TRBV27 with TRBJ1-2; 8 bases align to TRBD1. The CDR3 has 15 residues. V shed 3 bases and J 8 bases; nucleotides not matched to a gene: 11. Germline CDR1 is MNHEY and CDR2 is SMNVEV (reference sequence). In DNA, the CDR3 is TGTGCCAGCAGTTTCCATAACGGACAGGGTGGCGGCTACACCTTC. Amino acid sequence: CASSFHNGQGGGYTF.

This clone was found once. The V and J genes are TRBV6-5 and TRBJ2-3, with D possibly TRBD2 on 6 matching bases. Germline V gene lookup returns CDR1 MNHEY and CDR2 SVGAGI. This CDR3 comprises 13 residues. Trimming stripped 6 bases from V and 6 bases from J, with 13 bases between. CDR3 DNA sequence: TGTGCCAGCAGGAAAGTTGGAGGGGATACGCAGTATTTT. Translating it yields CASRKVGGDTQYF.

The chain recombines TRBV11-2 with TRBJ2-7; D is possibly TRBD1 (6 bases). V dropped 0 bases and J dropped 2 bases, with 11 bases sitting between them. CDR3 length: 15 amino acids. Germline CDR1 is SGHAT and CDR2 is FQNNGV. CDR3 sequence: CASSLERDIPYEQYF. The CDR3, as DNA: TGTGCCAGCAGCTTAGAACGGGACATCCCCTACGAGCAGTACTTC.

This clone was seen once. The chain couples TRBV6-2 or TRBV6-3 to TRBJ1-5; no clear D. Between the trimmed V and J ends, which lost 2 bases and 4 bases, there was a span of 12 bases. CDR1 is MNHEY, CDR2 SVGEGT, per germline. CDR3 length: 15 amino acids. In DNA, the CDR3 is TGTGCCAGCAGTTACACCGGGGTAGGGAATCAGCCCCAGCATTTT. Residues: CASSYTGVGNQPQHF.

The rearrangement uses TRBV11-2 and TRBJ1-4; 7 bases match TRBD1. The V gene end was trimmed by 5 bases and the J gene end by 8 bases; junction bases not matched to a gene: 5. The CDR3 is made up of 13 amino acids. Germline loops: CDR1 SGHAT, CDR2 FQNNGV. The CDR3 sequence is CASSLGQYEKLFF. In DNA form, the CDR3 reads TGTGCCAGCAGCCTGGGACAGTACGAAAAACTGTTTTTT.

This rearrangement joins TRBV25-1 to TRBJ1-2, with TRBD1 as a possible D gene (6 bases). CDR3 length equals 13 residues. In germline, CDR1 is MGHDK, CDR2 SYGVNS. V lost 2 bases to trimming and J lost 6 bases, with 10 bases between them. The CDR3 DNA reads TGTGCCAGCAGTGAACGTAGGGGGAATGGCTACACCTTC. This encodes CASSERRGNGYTF.

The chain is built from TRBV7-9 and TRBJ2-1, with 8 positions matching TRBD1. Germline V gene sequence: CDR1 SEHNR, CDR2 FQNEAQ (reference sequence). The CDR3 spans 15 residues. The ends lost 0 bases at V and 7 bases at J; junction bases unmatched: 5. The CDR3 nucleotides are TGTGCCAGCAGCTTAGCCCGACAGGGGCGAAATGAGCAGTTCTTC. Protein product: CASSLARQGRNEQFF.

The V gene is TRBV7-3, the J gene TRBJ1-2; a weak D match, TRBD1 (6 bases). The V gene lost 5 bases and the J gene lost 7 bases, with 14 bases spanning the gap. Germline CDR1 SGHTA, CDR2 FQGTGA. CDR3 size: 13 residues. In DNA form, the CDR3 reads TGTGCCAGCAGCCCTTTAGGGGGGGTTGGCTACACCTTC. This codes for CASSPLGGVGYTF.

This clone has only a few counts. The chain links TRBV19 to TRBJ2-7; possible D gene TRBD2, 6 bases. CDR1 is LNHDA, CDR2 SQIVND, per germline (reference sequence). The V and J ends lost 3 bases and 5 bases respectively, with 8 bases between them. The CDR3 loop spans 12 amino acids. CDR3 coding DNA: TGTGCCAGTAGTATGCGGGGCCACGAGCAGTACTTC. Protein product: CASSMRGHEQYF.

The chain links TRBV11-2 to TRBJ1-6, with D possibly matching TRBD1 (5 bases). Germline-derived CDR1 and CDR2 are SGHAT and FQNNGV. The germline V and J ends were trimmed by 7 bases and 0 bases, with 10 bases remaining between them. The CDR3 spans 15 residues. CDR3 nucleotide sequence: TGTGCCAGCACCTTGGGGGGCTCCTATAATTCACCCCTCCACTTT. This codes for CASTLGGSYNSPLHF.